The entry that follows covers one T cell receptor beta chain sequence. The target antigen is unknown. The data are from a study of T cell responses to AZD1222 COVID-19 vaccine. Overall study context: Researchers grouped second doses given at about 4 or about 12 weeks into one pool.

Trimming pared 3 bases from V and 0 bases from J, leaving 9 bases between. Germline V gene sequence: CDR1 MDHEN, CDR2 SYDVKM. CDR3 length equals 15 residues. Overall study results and limits: Sampling that yielded the repertoires occurred only after the peak T cell response.

Repertoires were generated with immunoSEQ multiplex PCR, while TCRdb's copy carries only in-frame clones and drops some. The sample includes under 150,000 clones, approximately 90% of them seen just once. V usage is TRBV28 and J usage is TRBJ1-3; tentatively, D is TRBD1 (5 bases). The sample consisted of peripheral blood, taken on day 0 of AZD1222 vaccination. This receptor was taken from an adult in good health. Written as DNA, the CDR3 is TGTGCCAGCAGTTTCGGGGGGAGCTCTGGAAACACCATATATTTT. Translating it yields CASSFGGSSGNTIYF. The entire variable domain, with the rest obtained from reference TRBV28 and TRBJ1-3, is as follows: DVKVTQSSRYLVKRTGEKVFLECVQDMDHENMFWYRQDPGLGLRLIYFSYDVKMKEKGDIPEGYSVSREKKERFSLILESASTNQTSMYLCASSFGGSSGNTIYFGEGSWLTVV.